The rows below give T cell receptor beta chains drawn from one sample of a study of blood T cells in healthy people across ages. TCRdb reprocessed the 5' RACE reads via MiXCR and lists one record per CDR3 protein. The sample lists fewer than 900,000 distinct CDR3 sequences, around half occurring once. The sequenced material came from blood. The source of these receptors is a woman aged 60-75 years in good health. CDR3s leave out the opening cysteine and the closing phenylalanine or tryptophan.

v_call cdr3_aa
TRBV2 ASSTKFRTVQETQY
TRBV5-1 ASSLGLAGGVYNEQF
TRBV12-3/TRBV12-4 ASSAWPSGTSGSRETQY
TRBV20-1 SARVSLAGGRYNEQF
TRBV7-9 ASSPGTGRWNEQF
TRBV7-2 ASSFVLSKNIQY
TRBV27 ASRAARGSNSPLH
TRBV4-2 ASSQDGVAVAKNIQY
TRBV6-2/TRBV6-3 ASRAYPPDTQY
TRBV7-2 ASSSGQGKTDTQY
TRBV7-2 ASSYLAGARDEQF
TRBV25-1 ASSEVGFRTEAF
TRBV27 ASSMTSGRFEQY
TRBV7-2 ASRSQGGRGSNEQF
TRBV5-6 ASSFTGSEQY
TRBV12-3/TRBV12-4 ASSFGGPYNEQY
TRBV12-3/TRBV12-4 ASSTHSRSYEQY
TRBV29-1 SAPLVYNEQY
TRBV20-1 SARDSGGLSSYEQY
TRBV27 ASSLRVEGTPYYEQY
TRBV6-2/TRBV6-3 ASSSGRLGLNGSYNEQF
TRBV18 ASSSDTFDTVAF
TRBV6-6 ASSLDSPNSPLH
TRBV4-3 ASSRRIIAGGLYNEQF
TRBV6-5 ASSRYTQETQY
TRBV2 ASSEMESTDTQY
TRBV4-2 ASSQGDGGGGYGYT
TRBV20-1 SAPGAYNGQF
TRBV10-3 AISSPKFSYNEQY
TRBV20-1 SAQGLAGAYTQY
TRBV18 ASSPSSPNYGYT
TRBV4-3 ASSQDRVRGGGEQY